The text below deals with one T cell receptor beta chain. Its antigen is not known. These data belong to a study of cytomegalovirus exposure and HLA in healthy donors. Findings and caveats of the study: Many donors carried some public TCRs, although rarity characterized most TCR sequences. In the analysis, some V segments, TRBV6-2 and TRBV6-3 included, were excluded as indistinguishable.

Trimming took 0 bases from V and 10 from J; bases not matched to a gene: 14. The CDR3 contains 17 residues. CDR1 and CDR2 from the germline V gene are SGHRS and YFSETQ. PCR involved 60 Vbeta and 13 Jbeta primers. Original methodology: An analysis performed later counted 81 million or so unique TCR beta chains (roughly 11 million of them shared). Using immunoSEQ multiplex PCR, the repertoire was profiled, and TCRdb retains in-frame clones only, with some absent. V and J calls and clone size are given by that table; D and trimming were obtained from the DNA. Counted here are approximately 160,000 clones, roughly four fifths occurring once; the ten biggest clones make up 0.65% to 0.95%.

The receptor was derived from a female donor in good health and CMV-seronegative. The chain is built from TRBV5-1 and TRBJ2-1, with TRBD2 identical over 9 bases. The sequencing input was PBMCs. CDR3 sequence: CASSLGGSSGVAGEQFF. In DNA form, the CDR3 reads TGCGCCAGCAGCTTGGGGGGGTCTAGCGGGGTCGCCGGGGAGCAGTTCTTC.